Reported below is one T cell receptor beta chain. This record comes from a study of T-cell reconstitution after alpha-beta-depleted transplantation in children. J lost 7 bases, V lost 6 bases, and 11 bases had no gene match. The CDR3 is 15 residues long. This sample's TCRbeta library carried unique molecular identifier barcodes. MiXCR, run by TCRdb on the PCR reads, gives a single entry per CDR3 protein. The data hold roughly 500,000 distinct CDR3 sequences, with about 33% observed a single time. The gene calls are TRBV12-3 or TRBV12-4 and TRBJ1-1; TRBD1 agrees at 10 bases. The source is a human donor who donated a stem cell graft to a child with aplastic anemia. The material was PBMCs from the stem cell graft donor, obtained from the stem cell graft. CDR3 protein: CASRQSRDRGGEAFF. CDR3 nucleotides: TGTGCCAGCAGACAAAGCCGGGACAGGGGAGGTGAAGCTTTCTTT.